The source of this T cell receptor (beta chain) is a study of blood T cell repertoires in COVID-19. About the research overall: From the United States, Italy and Spain came samples of acute and convalescent COVID-19.

Under the authors' procedure: Reference gene primer amplification gave nucleated cell count estimates. The data were produced by immunoSEQ multiplex PCR, yet TCRdb's version contains in-frame clones alone and is incomplete. For V, J and clone size, that table is used; D and trimming come from the DNA. The table has just under 80,000 clones, roughly 80% seen once. The CDR3 sequence is 14 residues long. In germline, CDR1 is SGHAT, CDR2 FQNNGV. V dropped 1 base and J dropped 9; count of bases not matched to a gene: 4. The chain has TRBV11-2 and TRBJ2-5; TRBD2 matches at 11 bases. Sequenced: peripheral blood. This TCR derives from a woman aged 65 to 85 with acute or convalescent COVID-19. The CDR3 sequence is CASSLVFSGRAQYF. In DNA form, the CDR3 reads TGTGCCAGCAGCTTAGTATTTAGCGGGAGGGCCCAGTACTTC.